Listed below are T cell receptor beta chains from one sample, sequenced in a study of identical twins. MiXCR, run by TCRdb on the 5' RACE reads, gives a single entry per CDR3 protein. This repertoire shows 400,000 to 550,000 distinct CDR3 sequences, 20% to 25% found once; its top ten account for about 2.7%. Another study also made use of these data, one on T cells expressing NK-cell markers.

The sequencing input was CD4+ T cells sorted from blood. The source is a woman aged 18-30 years in good health. The CDR3 runs from the conserved cysteine through the conserved F or W. Each record gives: clone size, D gene, J gene, V gene, CDR3 DNA, CDR3 protein. The D gene is left open where the match is weak. Rows may omit the clone size; those that give it use once, few, many or a size class.

clone_size: few; d_call: -; j_call: TRBJ1-5; v_call: TRBV10-3; cdr3_nt: TGTGCCATCAGTGAGTCGACAGATCAGCCCCAGCATTTT; cdr3_aa: CAISESTDQPQHF
clone_size: few; d_call: -; j_call: TRBJ2-5; v_call: TRBV5-1; cdr3_nt: TGCGCCAGCAGCTTGGAATTCCAAGAGACCCAGTACTTC; cdr3_aa: CASSLEFQETQYF
clone_size: few; d_call: -; j_call: TRBJ2-3; v_call: TRBV28; cdr3_nt: TGTGCCAGCGCTAACCCGGGCGGCGGTTCAGGGGATACGCAGTATTTT; cdr3_aa: CASANPGGGSGDTQYF
clone_size: -; d_call: -; j_call: TRBJ1-2; v_call: TRBV25-1; cdr3_nt: TGTGCCAGCAGTGAATATAACAGCTTCTATGGCTACACCTTC; cdr3_aa: CASSEYNSFYGYTF
clone_size: -; d_call: -; j_call: TRBJ2-1; v_call: TRBV6-1; cdr3_nt: TGTGCCAGCAGTCAGATTCCCTACGGGGCTGAGCAGTTCTTC; cdr3_aa: CASSQIPYGAEQFF
clone_size: -; d_call: TRBD2; j_call: TRBJ2-1; v_call: TRBV6-1; cdr3_nt: TGTGCCAGCAGGAGCACGGGACTAGCGGGTCTTCAGCAGTTCTTC; cdr3_aa: CASRSTGLAGLQQFF
clone_size: -; d_call: -; j_call: TRBJ1-5; v_call: TRBV15; cdr3_nt: TGTGCCACCAGCAGAGATGGGGGGGGCAATCAGCCCCAGCATTTT; cdr3_aa: CATSRDGGGNQPQHF
clone_size: -; d_call: TRBD2; j_call: TRBJ2-1; v_call: TRBV11-2; cdr3_nt: TGTGCCAGCAGCTTAGTAGGGGCTAGCGGGATCAATGAGCAGTTCTTC; cdr3_aa: CASSLVGASGINEQFF
clone_size: -; d_call: TRBD2; j_call: TRBJ2-5; v_call: TRBV5-1; cdr3_nt: TGCGCCAGCAGCGACGGGACTAGCGGGAGCCAAGAGACCCAGTACTTC; cdr3_aa: CASSDGTSGSQETQYF
clone_size: -; d_call: -; j_call: TRBJ2-1; v_call: TRBV19; cdr3_nt: TGTGCCAGTAGACGGACCACTCAGGGGTACAATGAGCAGTTCTTC; cdr3_aa: CASRRTTQGYNEQFF
clone_size: few; d_call: -; j_call: TRBJ2-1; v_call: TRBV27; cdr3_nt: TGTGCCAGCAGTTCCAGATTTGGGAATGAGCAGTTCTTC; cdr3_aa: CASSSRFGNEQFF
clone_size: few; d_call: -; j_call: TRBJ2-1; v_call: TRBV10-1; cdr3_nt: TGCGCCAGCATCTTAGCGGAGGAAAAATTAACAAACAATGAGCAGTTCTTC; cdr3_aa: CASILAEEKLTNNEQFF
clone_size: -; d_call: -; j_call: TRBJ2-2; v_call: TRBV20-1; cdr3_nt: TGCAGTGCTAGGGGGTACACCGGGGAGCTGTTTTTT; cdr3_aa: CSARGYTGELFF
clone_size: few; d_call: TRBD2; j_call: TRBJ2-7; v_call: TRBV12-3/TRBV12-4; cdr3_nt: TGTGCCAGCAGTAGAACTAGCGGGAATTCGGACGAGCAGTACTTC; cdr3_aa: CASSRTSGNSDEQYF
clone_size: -; d_call: -; j_call: TRBJ1-2; v_call: TRBV5-1; cdr3_nt: TGCGCCAGCAGCTTGGGGGCCGGATATGGCTACACCTTC; cdr3_aa: CASSLGAGYGYTF
clone_size: few; d_call: -; j_call: TRBJ2-1; v_call: TRBV15; cdr3_nt: TGTGCCACCAGCAGAGATTTGGACGCTAGAATGACGCAGTTCTTC; cdr3_aa: CATSRDLDARMTQFF
clone_size: -; d_call: TRBD2; j_call: TRBJ2-1; v_call: TRBV11-1; cdr3_nt: TGTGCCAGCAGCGTCCTAGGAGCTAGCGGGAGGGGCTACAATGAGCAGTTCTTC; cdr3_aa: CASSVLGASGRGYNEQFF
clone_size: -; d_call: TRBD2; j_call: TRBJ2-1; v_call: TRBV4-1; cdr3_nt: TGCGCCAGCAGCCAAGGGGGAGGCGGGAGGGCCGTACATGAGCAGTTCTTC; cdr3_aa: CASSQGGGGRAVHEQFF
clone_size: -; d_call: -; j_call: TRBJ2-3; v_call: TRBV12-3/TRBV12-4; cdr3_nt: TGTGCCAGCAGTTTTCGGGGAGAGGATACGCAGTATTTT; cdr3_aa: CASSFRGEDTQYF
clone_size: many; d_call: -; j_call: TRBJ2-3; v_call: TRBV2; cdr3_nt: TGTGCCAGCAGTTACGAAGATACGCAGTATTTT; cdr3_aa: CASSYEDTQYF
clone_size: -; d_call: TRBD1; j_call: TRBJ2-5; v_call: TRBV24-1; cdr3_nt: TGTGCCACCAGTGACGGGACAGGGGAGACCCAGTACTTC; cdr3_aa: CATSDGTGETQYF
clone_size: few; d_call: -; j_call: TRBJ2-3; v_call: TRBV7-2; cdr3_nt: TGTGCCAGCAGCTCCGGGCCCCAAGGAGGCACAGATACGCAGTATTTT; cdr3_aa: CASSSGPQGGTDTQYF
clone_size: many; d_call: TRBD1; j_call: TRBJ1-2; v_call: TRBV29-1; cdr3_nt: TGCAGCGTTGAAGACTTCAGGGCGGACAGGGGGCGCACCTATGGCTACACCTTC; cdr3_aa: CSVEDFRADRGRTYGYTF
clone_size: -; d_call: -; j_call: TRBJ2-5; v_call: TRBV12-5; cdr3_nt: TGTGCTAGTGGATTCAGCACCCTAGAGACCCAGTACTTC; cdr3_aa: CASGFSTLETQYF
clone_size: -; d_call: -; j_call: TRBJ2-2; v_call: TRBV20-1; cdr3_nt: TGCAGTGCCAGGACAGTTAATAACGGGGAGCTGTTTTTT; cdr3_aa: CSARTVNNGELFF
clone_size: -; d_call: TRBD1; j_call: TRBJ2-4; v_call: TRBV12-3/TRBV12-4; cdr3_nt: TGTGCCAGCAGCTCTACAGGGGGCGCGAGCAAAAACATTCAGTACTTC; cdr3_aa: CASSSTGGASKNIQYF
clone_size: few; d_call: -; j_call: TRBJ2-5; v_call: TRBV20-1; cdr3_nt: TGCAGTGCAAGGACAGAGTTTCGAGAGACCCAGTACTTC; cdr3_aa: CSARTEFRETQYF
clone_size: few; d_call: TRBD2; j_call: TRBJ2-5; v_call: TRBV20-1; cdr3_nt: TGCAGTGCGCCTTTCGCGGCGGGGGGGAAGACCCAGTACTTC; cdr3_aa: CSAPFAAGGKTQYF
clone_size: few; d_call: -; j_call: TRBJ1-1; v_call: TRBV29-1; cdr3_nt: TGCAGCGGGGAAAGAGGGAGCACTGAAGCTTTCTTT; cdr3_aa: CSGERGSTEAFF
clone_size: -; d_call: TRBD2; j_call: TRBJ2-7; v_call: TRBV6-5; cdr3_nt: TGTGCCAGCAGTTACATGGCTAGCGGGAATAGGTACGAGCAGTACTTC; cdr3_aa: CASSYMASGNRYEQYF
clone_size: few; d_call: TRBD1; j_call: TRBJ2-2; v_call: TRBV12-3/TRBV12-4; cdr3_nt: TGTGCCAGCAGGCGCGACAGGGAGACCGGGGAGCTGTTTTTT; cdr3_aa: CASRRDRETGELFF
clone_size: few; d_call: TRBD1; j_call: TRBJ1-1; v_call: TRBV29-1; cdr3_nt: TGCAGCGGGGGACAGAGAAACACTGAAGCTTTCTTT; cdr3_aa: CSGGQRNTEAFF
clone_size: -; d_call: -; j_call: TRBJ2-2; v_call: TRBV12-3/TRBV12-4; cdr3_nt: TGTGCCAGCAGTTTAAGGCGGTTAGCGCTGAACACCGGGGAGCTGTTTTTT; cdr3_aa: CASSLRRLALNTGELFF
clone_size: few; d_call: -; j_call: TRBJ1-2; v_call: TRBV10-3; cdr3_nt: TGTGCCATCAGTGAACGGGGGCAGTTAGATGGCTACACCTTC; cdr3_aa: CAISERGQLDGYTF
clone_size: few; d_call: -; j_call: TRBJ2-5; v_call: TRBV6-2/TRBV6-3; cdr3_nt: TGTGCCAGCAGTTACGAGTTTGGGCAGACACAAGAGACCCAGTACTTC; cdr3_aa: CASSYEFGQTQETQYF
clone_size: few; d_call: -; j_call: TRBJ2-1; v_call: TRBV29-1; cdr3_nt: TGCAGCTTCCTCCCCCTACAGGGACTCTCACTATACAATGAGCAGTTCTTC; cdr3_aa: CSFLPLQGLSLYNEQFF
clone_size: few; d_call: TRBD2; j_call: TRBJ2-1; v_call: TRBV7-2; cdr3_nt: TGTGCCAGCAGCGTACTAGCGGCCTACAATGAGCAGTTCTTC; cdr3_aa: CASSVLAAYNEQFF
clone_size: -; d_call: TRBD2; j_call: TRBJ2-3; v_call: TRBV10-1; cdr3_nt: TGCGCCAGCAGTGGGTCCACCGGGACTAGGAGTCGTGATACGCAGTATTTT; cdr3_aa: CASSGSTGTRSRDTQYF
clone_size: -; d_call: TRBD1; j_call: TRBJ2-5; v_call: TRBV20-1; cdr3_nt: TGCAGTGCTAGAGCCGACAGGGTGGGAGAGACCCAGTACTTC; cdr3_aa: CSARADRVGETQYF
clone_size: -; d_call: -; j_call: TRBJ1-1; v_call: TRBV27; cdr3_nt: TGTGCCAGCAGTATGACGCGCGCACGAAAAGCTTTCTTT; cdr3_aa: CASSMTRARKAFF
clone_size: -; d_call: TRBD1; j_call: TRBJ2-7; v_call: TRBV5-6; cdr3_nt: TGTGCCAGCAGCATAAAAATCGGACAGGGGGACGAGCAGTACTTC; cdr3_aa: CASSIKIGQGDEQYF
clone_size: few; d_call: -; j_call: TRBJ1-1; v_call: TRBV10-2; cdr3_nt: TGCGCCAGCAGTGAGTCTCTCAGGGGCAACACTGAAGCTTTCTTT; cdr3_aa: CASSESLRGNTEAFF
clone_size: -; d_call: TRBD2; j_call: TRBJ2-5; v_call: TRBV20-1; cdr3_nt: TGCAGTGCTAGTGGGCGACTAGCGGCTCAAGAGACCCAGTACTTC; cdr3_aa: CSASGRLAAQETQYF
clone_size: few; d_call: -; j_call: TRBJ2-5; v_call: TRBV12-3/TRBV12-4; cdr3_nt: TGTGCCAGCAGTCCCTTCCCGAATGGAGAGACCCAGTACTTC; cdr3_aa: CASSPFPNGETQYF
clone_size: few; d_call: -; j_call: TRBJ1-3; v_call: TRBV5-1; cdr3_nt: TGCGCCAGCAGCTTGGCTGGGGATCGAGGAAACACCATATATTTT; cdr3_aa: CASSLAGDRGNTIYF
clone_size: -; d_call: -; j_call: TRBJ2-2; v_call: TRBV19; cdr3_nt: TGTGCCAGTAGCTGGAGGTACACCGGGGAGCTGTTTTTT; cdr3_aa: CASSWRYTGELFF
clone_size: -; d_call: -; j_call: TRBJ2-1; v_call: TRBV6-2/TRBV6-3; cdr3_nt: TGTGCCAGCAGCCTTGACCCGGCGGGTGAGCAGTTCTTC; cdr3_aa: CASSLDPAGEQFF
clone_size: -; d_call: TRBD2; j_call: TRBJ2-5; v_call: TRBV20-1; cdr3_nt: TGCAGTGCCTTAGACCCCCTAGCGGGAGGGCCGAAGACCCAGTACTTC; cdr3_aa: CSALDPLAGGPKTQYF
clone_size: -; d_call: TRBD2; j_call: TRBJ2-4; v_call: TRBV20-1; cdr3_nt: TGCAGTGCTAGAAAAGCGGGAGCGACAATAGCCAAAAACATTCAGTACTTC; cdr3_aa: CSARKAGATIAKNIQYF
clone_size: few; d_call: TRBD2; j_call: TRBJ2-5; v_call: TRBV7-2; cdr3_nt: TGTGCCAGCAGCTTCCAAAGCGGGAGCGGGGAGACCCAGTACTTC; cdr3_aa: CASSFQSGSGETQYF
clone_size: few; d_call: TRBD1; j_call: TRBJ2-3; v_call: TRBV20-1; cdr3_nt: TGCAGTGCTAGACAGGGGGCCAGAGATACGCAGTATTTT; cdr3_aa: CSARQGARDTQYF
clone_size: -; d_call: -; j_call: TRBJ2-3; v_call: TRBV7-2; cdr3_nt: TGTGCCAGCAGCTTTATTACTGGCCCCACAGATACGCAGTATTTT; cdr3_aa: CASSFITGPTDTQYF
clone_size: many; d_call: TRBD1; j_call: TRBJ1-1; v_call: TRBV5-1; cdr3_nt: TGCGCCAGCAGCTCCCAGGGGGGCACTGAAGCTTTCTTT; cdr3_aa: CASSSQGGTEAFF
clone_size: -; d_call: TRBD2; j_call: TRBJ2-2; v_call: TRBV4-2; cdr3_nt: TGTGCCAGCAGCCCGATGGGACTAGCGGGAAGAATGAACACCGGGGAGCTGTTTTTT; cdr3_aa: CASSPMGLAGRMNTGELFF